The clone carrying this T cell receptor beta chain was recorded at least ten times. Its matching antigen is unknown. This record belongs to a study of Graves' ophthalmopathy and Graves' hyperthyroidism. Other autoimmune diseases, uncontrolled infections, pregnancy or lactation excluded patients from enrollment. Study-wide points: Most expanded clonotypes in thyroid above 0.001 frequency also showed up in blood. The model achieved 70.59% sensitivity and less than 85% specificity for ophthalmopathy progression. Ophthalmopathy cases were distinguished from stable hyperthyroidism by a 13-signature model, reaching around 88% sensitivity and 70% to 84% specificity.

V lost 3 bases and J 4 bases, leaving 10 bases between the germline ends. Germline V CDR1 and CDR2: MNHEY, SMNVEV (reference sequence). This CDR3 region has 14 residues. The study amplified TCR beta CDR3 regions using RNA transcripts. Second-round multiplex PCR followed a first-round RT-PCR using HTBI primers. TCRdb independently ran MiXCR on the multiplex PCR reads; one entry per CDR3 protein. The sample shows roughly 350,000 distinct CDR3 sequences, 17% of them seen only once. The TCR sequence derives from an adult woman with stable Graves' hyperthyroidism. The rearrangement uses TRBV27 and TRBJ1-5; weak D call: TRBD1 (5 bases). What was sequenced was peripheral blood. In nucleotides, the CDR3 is TGTGCCAGCAGTTTTGGAGGGGAAAATCAGCCCCAGCATTTT. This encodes CASSFGGENQPQHF.